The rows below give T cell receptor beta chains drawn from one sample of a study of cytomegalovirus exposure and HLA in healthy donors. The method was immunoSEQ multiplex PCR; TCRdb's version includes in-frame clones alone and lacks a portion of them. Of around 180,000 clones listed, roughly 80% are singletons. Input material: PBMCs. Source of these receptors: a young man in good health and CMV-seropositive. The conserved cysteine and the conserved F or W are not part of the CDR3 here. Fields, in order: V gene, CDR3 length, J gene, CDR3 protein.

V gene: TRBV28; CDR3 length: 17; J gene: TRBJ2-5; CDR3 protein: ASSSPWGGQKGPQETQY
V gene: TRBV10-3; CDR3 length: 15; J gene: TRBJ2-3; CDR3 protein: AISEGTSGGATDTQY
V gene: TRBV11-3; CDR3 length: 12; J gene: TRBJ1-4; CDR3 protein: ASSLAGGNEKLF
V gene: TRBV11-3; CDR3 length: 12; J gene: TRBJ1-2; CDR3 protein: ASSLSWRPDGYT
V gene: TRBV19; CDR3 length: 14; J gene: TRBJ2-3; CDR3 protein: ASSNLGQGVGDTQY
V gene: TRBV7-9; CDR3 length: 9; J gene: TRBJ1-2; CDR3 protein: ASSLAGGYT
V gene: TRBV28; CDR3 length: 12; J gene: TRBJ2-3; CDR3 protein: ASDSAASTDTQY
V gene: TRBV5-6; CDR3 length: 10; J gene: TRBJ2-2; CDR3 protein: ASSSRTGELF
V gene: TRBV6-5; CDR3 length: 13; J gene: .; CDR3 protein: ASSSTGQVSYEQY
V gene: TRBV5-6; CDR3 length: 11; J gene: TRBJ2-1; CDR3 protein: ASSLGHFNEQF
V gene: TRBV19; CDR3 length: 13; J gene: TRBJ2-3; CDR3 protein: ASTRGGQGTDTQY
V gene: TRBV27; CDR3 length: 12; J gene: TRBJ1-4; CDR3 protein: ASSYRGMGEKLF
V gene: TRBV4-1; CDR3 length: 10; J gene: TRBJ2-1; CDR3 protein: ASSQEGRGTF
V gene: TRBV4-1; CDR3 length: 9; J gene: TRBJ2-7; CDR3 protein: ASSRSDEQY